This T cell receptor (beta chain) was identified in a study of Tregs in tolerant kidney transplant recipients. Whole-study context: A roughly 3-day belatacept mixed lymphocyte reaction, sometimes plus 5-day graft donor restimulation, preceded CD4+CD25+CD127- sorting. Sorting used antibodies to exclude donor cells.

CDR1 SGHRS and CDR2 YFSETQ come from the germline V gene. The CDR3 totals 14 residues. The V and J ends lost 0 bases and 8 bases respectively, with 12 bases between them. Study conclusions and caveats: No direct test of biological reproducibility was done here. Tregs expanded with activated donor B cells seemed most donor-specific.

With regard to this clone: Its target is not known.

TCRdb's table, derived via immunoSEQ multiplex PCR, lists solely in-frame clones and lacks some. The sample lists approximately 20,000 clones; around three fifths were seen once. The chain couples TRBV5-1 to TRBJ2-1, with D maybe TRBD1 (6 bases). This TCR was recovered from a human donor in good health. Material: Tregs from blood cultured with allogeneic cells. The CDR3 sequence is CASSLGQATDEQFF. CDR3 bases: TGCGCCAGCAGCTTGGGACAGGCCACTGATGAGCAGTTCTTC.